The source of this T cell receptor (beta chain) is a study of OX40 agonist ivuxolimab in advanced cancers. The overall study: Ivuxolimab, an agonistic anti-OX40 (CD134) antibody, was given to patients. Partial responses were achieved by three patients, one with hepatocellular carcinoma and two with cutaneous melanoma.

Germline V CDR1 and CDR2: MNHNS, SASEGT. The CDR3 contains 14 residues. V was clipped by 1 base and J by 8 bases, with 14 bases between them. Clones were read by immunoSEQ multiplex PCR, and TCRdb kept only the in-frame ones, dropping some. The table includes tens of thousands of clones, approximately 86% detected once. The receptor's source is an adult with an advanced solid tumor such as melanoma, head and neck, liver or kidney cancer. The chain combines TRBV6-1 with TRBJ1-1; perhaps TRBD1 as D (6 bases). Material: CD4+ or CD8+ T cells sorted from blood, obtained in a trial of the OX40 agonist ivuxolimab. The CDR3 region is CASSEVGGRSEAFF. In DNA, the CDR3 is TGTGCCAGCAGTGAAGTTGGGGGGCGCTCGGAAGCTTTCTTT.